This passage covers 6 T cell receptor beta chains from one sample sequenced in a study of CD8+CD57+ T cells in acquired aplastic anemia. Genomic DNA was employed as the template in profiling TCR beta VDJ and CDR3. MiXCR, applied by TCRdb to the reads, yields one record per CDR3 protein. The table includes about 200,000 distinct CDR3 sequences, 50% to 70% detected once. CD8+CD57+ cell expansion had been shown by flow cytometry in patients chosen for sequencing. Sequencing input: sorted CD4+, CD8+, or CD8+CD57+ T cells (not recorded which) from PBMCs. The receptors come from a human donor with aplastic anemia.

V is TRBV2 and J is TRBJ2-2, with 8 nucleotides matching TRBD1. With 10 bases clipped from V and 7 bases from J, the junction kept 8 bases outside the gene matches. The germline V gene has CDR1 SNHLY and CDR2 FYNNEI. This CDR3 is 13 amino acids long. CDR3 loop: CANGGQGDGELFF. The CDR3, as DNA: TGTGCCAACGGAGGACAGGGCGACGGGGAGCTGTTTTTT. Together with reference TRBV2 and TRBJ2-2, the CDR3 gives the full variable domain: EPEVTQTPSHQVTQMGQEVILRCVPISNHLYFYWYRQILGQKVEFLVSFYNNEISEKSEIFDDQFSVERPDGSNFTLKIRSTKLEDSAMYFCANGGQGDGELFFGEGSRLTVL.

The rearrangement joins TRBV2 to TRBJ1-2; D unclear. This CDR3 has 13 amino acids. The V and J ends lost 2 bases and 9 bases respectively, with 13 bases between them. Germline V gene sequence: CDR1 SNHLY, CDR2 FYNNEI. CDR3 in amino acids: CASSERQSQSYTF. The CDR3 coding sequence is TGTGCCAGCAGTGAACGACAATCCCAGAGCTACACCTTC. Using reference TRBV2 and TRBJ1-2 for the parts outside the CDR3, the full variable domain is EPEVTQTPSHQVTQMGQEVILRCVPISNHLYFYWYRQILGQKVEFLVSFYNNEISEKSEIFDDQFSVERPDGSNFTLKIRSTKLEDSAMYFCASSERQSQSYTFGSGTRLTVV.

In its sample, this clonotype was seen many times. This chain joins TRBV9 and TRBJ2-7, with D maybe TRBD2 (7 bases). Trimming removed 0 bases from V and 6 bases from J, with 13 bases in between. The CDR3 is made up of 14 amino acids. Germline-derived CDR1 and CDR2 are SGDLS and YYNGEE. In nucleotides, the CDR3 is TGTGCCAGCAGCGTAGGGGGGGGCCGGGGCGAGCAGTACTTC. Amino acid sequence: CASSVGGGRGEQYF. Combining the CDR3 with reference TRBV9 and TRBJ2-7 gives the whole variable domain DSGVTQTPKHLITATGQRVTLRCSPRSGDLSVYWYQQSLDQGLQFLIQYYNGEERAKGNILERFSAQQFPDLHSELNLSSLELGDSALYFCASSVGGGRGEQYFGPGTRLTVT.

The chain combines TRBV24-1 with TRBJ1-5; the D is unclear. The CDR3 spans 14 residues. CDR1 is KGHDR, CDR2 SFDVKD, per germline. Between the trimmed V and J ends, which lost 5 bases and 4 bases, there was a span of 11 bases. In DNA, the CDR3 is TGTGCCACCAGTGGGGGATGGGGAAATCAGCCCCAGCATTTT. This sequence encodes CATSGGWGNQPQHF.

The chain uses TRBV7-9 and TRBJ2-5; D remains ambiguous. The V gene's germline CDR1 is SEHNR and CDR2 FQNEAQ (reference sequence). V lost 7 bases, J lost 5 bases, and 11 bases lay in between. The CDR3 extends over 12 amino acids. The CDR3 bases are TGTGCCAGCAACTTTCAGAGGGAGACCCAGTACTTC. Its translation: CASNFQRETQYF.

The chain is built from TRBV19 and TRBJ2-7; 9 bases fit TRBD1. J was trimmed by 3 bases and V by 1 base; bases with no gene match: 4. Germline CDR1 is LNHDA and CDR2 is SQIVND (reference sequence). The CDR3 spans 15 residues. The chain's CDR3 is CASSIAGTGYYEQYF. DNA of the CDR3: TGTGCCAGTAGTATAGCCGGGACAGGGTACTACGAGCAGTACTTC.